Shown below are 2 T cell receptor beta chains from a single sample sequenced in a study of CD8+ T cells in alopecia areata. Sample treatment: oral pan-JAK inhibitor, 5-10 mg twice daily. cDNA serving as the sequencing template came from extracted, reverse transcribed RNA. Measured with immunoSEQ multiplex PCR; TCRdb has only the in-frame clones, and not every one. The top ten hold 9.5% to 14% of the sample, which has approximately 180,000 clones, approximately 55% seen once. The sequences come from CD8+ T cells sorted from blood, collected at week 24, from a patient treated with tofacitinib. The receptors stem from a human donor with alopecia areata.

The rearrangement uses TRBV25-1 and TRBJ2-7; the match to TRBD1 covers 7 bases. Losses at the gene ends were 4 bases for V and 5 bases for J; bases not matched to a gene: 11. The CDR3 extends over 15 amino acids. Germline assignment: CDR1 MGHDK and CDR2 SYGVNS. In nucleotides, the CDR3 is TGTGCCAGCAGTGTAATAAGGGGGCCCCCTCACGAGCAGTACTTC. Translating it yields CASSVIRGPPHEQYF.

In this sample, this clone turned up a few times. DNA of the CDR3: TGTGCCAGCAGCTTCGGAACGGGCGTCTCCTACGAGCAGTACTTC. Translated, it gives CASSFGTGVSYEQYF. The genes are TRBV11-2 and TRBJ2-7; unclear D gene. In germline, CDR1 is SGHAT, CDR2 FQNNGV. V lost 3 bases and J 0 bases, leaving 12 bases between the germline ends. The CDR3 sequence is 15 residues long.